A selection of T cell receptor beta chains follows, all from one sample in a study of T cell repertoires in cytomegalovirus infection. Their antigen targets remain unknown. MiXCR, run by TCRdb on the reads, gives a single entry per CDR3 protein. This table holds roughly 78,000 distinct CDR3 sequences, 35% to 45% found once. The sample was CD8+ T cells from cultured PBMCs, taken from culture after CMV antigen stimulation. These receptors were obtained from a human donor in good health (CMV status not recorded). Some clones in this sample may be carry-over from other donors' samples. Both conserved end residues are part of each CDR3. Each record gives: J gene, CDR3 length, V gene, clone size, D gene, CDR3 protein, CDR3 DNA. D genes are given only for firm matches. Size is stated for part of the rows, as once, few or many counts, or as a class when the clone is expanded.

J gene: TRBJ1-1
CDR3 length: 12
V gene: TRBV5-5
clone size: many
D gene: NA
CDR3 protein: CASSLVQTEAFF
CDR3 DNA: TGTGCCAGCAGCTTGGTTCAAACTGAAGCTTTCTTT

J gene: TRBJ1-2
CDR3 length: 16
V gene: TRBV7-2
clone size: NA
D gene: NA
CDR3 protein: CASSLDRGYPNYGYTF
CDR3 DNA: TGTGCCAGCAGCTTAGACAGAGGGTATCCTAACTATGGCTACACCTTC

J gene: TRBJ2-3
CDR3 length: 14
V gene: TRBV10-3
clone size: NA
D gene: TRBD2
CDR3 protein: CATSAGRATDTQYF
CDR3 DNA: TGTGCCACCTCAGCGGGGAGGGCCACAGATACGCAGTATTTT

J gene: TRBJ2-5
CDR3 length: 16
V gene: TRBV7-2
clone size: NA
D gene: TRBD2
CDR3 protein: CASSLPVSLAGGTQYF
CDR3 DNA: TGTGCCAGCAGCTTGCCCGTCTCACTAGCGGGGGGGACCCAGTACTTC

J gene: TRBJ1-4
CDR3 length: 12
V gene: TRBV7-4
clone size: NA
D gene: NA
CDR3 protein: CASSSPGDELFF
CDR3 DNA: TGTGCCAGCAGCAGCCCCGGCGACGAGCTGTTTTTT

J gene: TRBJ1-5
CDR3 length: 19
V gene: TRBV7-8
clone size: NA
D gene: NA
CDR3 protein: CASSLAGQSGRLDNQPQHF
CDR3 DNA: TGTGCCAGCAGCTTAGCCGGACAGAGCGGTCGTTTAGACAATCAGCCCCAGCATTTT

J gene: TRBJ1-5
CDR3 length: 14
V gene: TRBV4-1
clone size: NA
D gene: NA
CDR3 protein: CASSQEGSNQPQHF
CDR3 DNA: TGCGCCAGCAGCCAAGAGGGAAGCAATCAGCCCCAGCATTTT

J gene: TRBJ2-7
CDR3 length: 15
V gene: TRBV12-3/TRBV12-4
clone size: many
D gene: NA
CDR3 protein: CASSSTWDISYEQYF
CDR3 DNA: TGTGCCAGCAGTAGTACCTGGGACATTTCCTACGAGCAGTACTTC

J gene: TRBJ1-1
CDR3 length: 16
V gene: TRBV7-3
clone size: NA
D gene: TRBD1
CDR3 protein: CASSPWTGFTNTEAFF
CDR3 DNA: TGTGCCAGCAGCCCCTGGACAGGGTTTACGAACACTGAAGCTTTCTTT

J gene: TRBJ1-6
CDR3 length: 15
V gene: TRBV4-1
clone size: NA
D gene: TRBD1
CDR3 protein: CASSQRGQANSPLHF
CDR3 DNA: TGCGCCAGCAGCCAACGAGGACAGGCTAATTCACCCCTCCACTTT

J gene: TRBJ1-1
CDR3 length: 14
V gene: TRBV12-3/TRBV12-4
clone size: NA
D gene: NA
CDR3 protein: CASSPVGRGTEAFF
CDR3 DNA: TGTGCCAGCAGTCCCGTGGGGAGGGGAACTGAAGCTTTCTTT

J gene: TRBJ1-1
CDR3 length: 15
V gene: TRBV7-3
clone size: once
D gene: TRBD1
CDR3 protein: CASRSQQGLYTEAFF
CDR3 DNA: TGTGCCAGCAGGTCACAACAGGGGTTGTACACTGAAGCTTTCTTT

J gene: TRBJ2-5
CDR3 length: 18
V gene: TRBV7-8
clone size: NA
D gene: TRBD2
CDR3 protein: CASSFPPGSGAYQETQYF
CDR3 DNA: TGTGCCAGCAGCTTTCCTCCAGGTAGCGGGGCCTACCAAGAGACCCAGTACTTC

J gene: TRBJ1-3
CDR3 length: 13
V gene: TRBV25-1
clone size: NA
D gene: NA
CDR3 protein: CASSGQIGNTIYF
CDR3 DNA: TGTGCCAGTTCCGGACAGATTGGAAACACCATATATTTT

J gene: TRBJ2-1
CDR3 length: 11
V gene: TRBV6-5
clone size: NA
D gene: NA
CDR3 protein: CASRAGWEQFF
CDR3 DNA: TGTGCCAGCAGGGCCGGGTGGGAGCAGTTCTTC

J gene: TRBJ1-1
CDR3 length: 13
V gene: TRBV4-2
clone size: NA
D gene: NA
CDR3 protein: CASSQVGETEAFF
CDR3 DNA: TGTGCCAGCAGCCAAGTTGGGGAAACTGAAGCTTTCTTT

J gene: TRBJ1-1
CDR3 length: 13
V gene: TRBV5-5
clone size: NA
D gene: NA
CDR3 protein: CASSLHMNTEAFF
CDR3 DNA: TGTGCCAGCAGCCTCCACATGAACACTGAAGCTTTCTTT

J gene: TRBJ1-1
CDR3 length: 17
V gene: TRBV4-1
clone size: NA
D gene: TRBD1
CDR3 protein: CASSPIFSGQGVTEAFF
CDR3 DNA: TGCGCCAGCAGCCCAATATTTTCAGGACAGGGCGTTACTGAAGCTTTCTTT

J gene: TRBJ2-1
CDR3 length: 17
V gene: TRBV12-3/TRBV12-4
clone size: few
D gene: TRBD2
CDR3 protein: CASSPGLAGGPYNEQFF
CDR3 DNA: TGTGCCAGCAGCCCGGGACTAGCGGGGGGACCCTACAATGAGCAGTTCTTC

J gene: TRBJ2-1
CDR3 length: 14
V gene: TRBV7-9
clone size: NA
D gene: NA
CDR3 protein: CASSLAGLGNEQFF
CDR3 DNA: TGTGCCAGCAGCTTAGCAGGACTGGGTAATGAGCAGTTCTTC

J gene: TRBJ2-1
CDR3 length: 15
V gene: TRBV27
clone size: NA
D gene: TRBD2
CDR3 protein: CASKSGGEEYNEQFF
CDR3 DNA: TGTGCCAGCAAAAGCGGGGGGGAAGAGTACAATGAGCAGTTCTTC

J gene: TRBJ2-1
CDR3 length: 15
V gene: TRBV11-2
clone size: few
D gene: NA
CDR3 protein: CASSLDLGVYDEQFF
CDR3 DNA: TGTGCCAGCAGCTTAGATCTTGGCGTATATGATGAGCAGTTCTTC

J gene: TRBJ1-5
CDR3 length: 18
V gene: TRBV28
clone size: NA
D gene: NA
CDR3 protein: CASSFYGPNKYGNQPQHF
CDR3 DNA: TGTGCCAGCAGTTTTTACGGTCCCAATAAGTATGGCAATCAGCCCCAGCATTTT

J gene: TRBJ1-5
CDR3 length: 14
V gene: TRBV5-6
clone size: NA
D gene: TRBD1
CDR3 protein: CASSAGTGFQPQHF
CDR3 DNA: TGTGCCAGCAGCGCCGGGACAGGATTTCAGCCCCAGCATTTT

J gene: TRBJ2-1
CDR3 length: 18
V gene: TRBV7-6
clone size: NA
D gene: TRBD2
CDR3 protein: CASSLAGIAGGHYNEQFF
CDR3 DNA: TGTGCCAGCAGCTTAGCGGGGATAGCGGGGGGTCACTACAATGAGCAGTTCTTC

J gene: TRBJ2-5
CDR3 length: 14
V gene: TRBV28
clone size: few
D gene: TRBD1
CDR3 protein: CASSFEQGEETQYF
CDR3 DNA: TGTGCCAGCAGTTTTGAACAGGGGGAGGAGACCCAGTACTTC

J gene: TRBJ2-2
CDR3 length: 16
V gene: TRBV7-9
clone size: NA
D gene: TRBD1
CDR3 protein: CASSLSDRAFSGELFF
CDR3 DNA: TGTGCCAGCAGCTTAAGCGACAGGGCTTTCTCCGGGGAGCTGTTTTTT

J gene: TRBJ1-2
CDR3 length: 14
V gene: TRBV7-6
clone size: NA
D gene: NA
CDR3 protein: CASSFPDRRDGYTF
CDR3 DNA: TGTGCCAGCAGCTTCCCTGACCGTCGGGATGGCTACACCTTC

J gene: TRBJ1-4
CDR3 length: 16
V gene: TRBV4-1
clone size: NA
D gene: TRBD1
CDR3 protein: CASSHTGTGANEKLFF
CDR3 DNA: TGCGCCAGCAGCCATACCGGGACAGGGGCTAATGAAAAACTGTTTTTT

J gene: TRBJ2-2
CDR3 length: 17
V gene: TRBV7-2
clone size: NA
D gene: TRBD1
CDR3 protein: CASSLGDRGLNSGELFF
CDR3 DNA: TGTGCCAGCAGCTTAGGGGACAGGGGGTTGAATTCCGGGGAGCTGTTTTTT

J gene: TRBJ2-7
CDR3 length: 14
V gene: TRBV14
clone size: once
D gene: TRBD1
CDR3 protein: CASSPTGGFYEQYF
CDR3 DNA: TGTGCCAGCAGCCCGACAGGGGGCTTTTACGAGCAGTACTTC

J gene: TRBJ1-5
CDR3 length: 13
V gene: TRBV4-1
clone size: few
D gene: NA
CDR3 protein: CASSQGGNQPQHF
CDR3 DNA: TGCGCCAGCAGCCAGGGAGGCAATCAGCCCCAGCATTTT

J gene: TRBJ2-1
CDR3 length: 15
V gene: TRBV5-6
clone size: once
D gene: TRBD1
CDR3 protein: CASSFGTGVDNEQFF
CDR3 DNA: TGTGCCAGCAGCTTCGGGACAGGGGTTGACAATGAGCAGTTCTTC

J gene: TRBJ2-2
CDR3 length: 13
V gene: TRBV24-1
clone size: NA
D gene: NA
CDR3 protein: CATSDVWGEELFF
CDR3 DNA: TGTGCCACCAGTGATGTCTGGGGGGAGGAGCTGTTTTTT

J gene: TRBJ2-2
CDR3 length: 14
V gene: TRBV12-5
clone size: NA
D gene: NA
CDR3 protein: CASGSSNLTGELFF
CDR3 DNA: TGTGCTAGTGGTTCCTCGAATTTAACCGGGGAGCTGTTTTTT

J gene: TRBJ1-1
CDR3 length: 13
V gene: TRBV19
clone size: NA
D gene: NA
CDR3 protein: CASKPRMNTEAFF
CDR3 DNA: TGTGCCAGTAAGCCCCGGATGAACACTGAAGCTTTCTTT

J gene: TRBJ1-4
CDR3 length: 13
V gene: TRBV2
clone size: NA
D gene: TRBD1
CDR3 protein: CASRDRGGEKLFF
CDR3 DNA: TGTGCCAGCAGGGACAGGGGAGGAGAAAAACTGTTTTTT

J gene: TRBJ2-3
CDR3 length: 16
V gene: TRBV5-4
clone size: NA
D gene: TRBD2
CDR3 protein: CASSTGLAGVIDTQYF
CDR3 DNA: TGTGCCAGCAGCACCGGACTAGCGGGGGTTATAGATACGCAGTATTTT

J gene: TRBJ2-1
CDR3 length: 12
V gene: TRBV4-2
clone size: NA
D gene: TRBD1
CDR3 protein: CASGPGGHEQFF
CDR3 DNA: TGTGCCAGCGGACCAGGGGGTCATGAGCAGTTCTTC

J gene: TRBJ2-2
CDR3 length: 18
V gene: TRBV19
clone size: many
D gene: TRBD2
CDR3 protein: CASKRGLAGGLNTGELFF
CDR3 DNA: TGTGCCAGTAAGCGGGGACTAGCGGGGGGCCTAAACACCGGGGAGCTGTTTTTT

J gene: TRBJ2-1
CDR3 length: 17
V gene: TRBV7-6
clone size: few
D gene: TRBD1
CDR3 protein: CASSLDPGGTAYNEQFF
CDR3 DNA: TGTGCCAGCAGCTTAGATCCAGGGGGCACAGCCTACAATGAGCAGTTCTTC

J gene: TRBJ1-6
CDR3 length: 14
V gene: TRBV5-4
clone size: NA
D gene: NA
CDR3 protein: CASSLGHWNSPLHF
CDR3 DNA: TGTGCCAGCAGCTTGGGCCACTGGAATTCACCCCTCCACTTT

J gene: TRBJ1-1
CDR3 length: 11
V gene: TRBV6-6
clone size: few
D gene: NA
CDR3 protein: CASSLRTEAFF
CDR3 DNA: TGTGCCAGCAGCTTACGGACGGAAGCTTTCTTT

J gene: TRBJ1-2
CDR3 length: 14
V gene: TRBV27
clone size: NA
D gene: TRBD1
CDR3 protein: CASSRGQGAGGYTF
CDR3 DNA: TGTGCCAGCAGTAGGGGACAGGGGGCAGGAGGCTACACCTTC

J gene: TRBJ2-1
CDR3 length: 15
V gene: TRBV15
clone size: NA
D gene: NA
CDR3 protein: CATSRDTGLPNEQFF
CDR3 DNA: TGTGCCACCAGCAGAGATACGGGTCTCCCCAATGAGCAGTTCTTC

J gene: TRBJ2-3
CDR3 length: 14
V gene: TRBV28
clone size: few
D gene: TRBD2
CDR3 protein: CASPPGRVPDTQYF
CDR3 DNA: TGTGCCAGCCCCCCGGGGAGGGTGCCAGATACGCAGTATTTT

J gene: TRBJ1-1
CDR3 length: 15
V gene: TRBV20-1
clone size: NA
D gene: TRBD1
CDR3 protein: CSADRDRALYTEAFF
CDR3 DNA: TGCAGTGCCGACCGGGACAGGGCGTTGTATACTGAAGCTTTCTTT

J gene: TRBJ1-1
CDR3 length: 14
V gene: TRBV27
clone size: NA
D gene: NA
CDR3 protein: CASSLSRQGTEAFF
CDR3 DNA: TGTGCCAGCAGTTTATCTCGGCAGGGCACTGAAGCTTTCTTT

J gene: TRBJ1-1
CDR3 length: 15
V gene: TRBV7-9
clone size: NA
D gene: NA
CDR3 protein: CASSLVSGRDTEAFF
CDR3 DNA: TGTGCCAGCAGCTTAGTTTCAGGGCGGGACACTGAAGCTTTCTTT

J gene: TRBJ2-7
CDR3 length: 19
V gene: TRBV7-6
clone size: NA
D gene: TRBD1
CDR3 protein: CASSFSGTGGSGSSYEQYF
CDR3 DNA: TGTGCCAGCAGCTTCTCCGGGACAGGGGGGAGTGGTAGCTCCTACGAGCAGTACTTC

J gene: TRBJ2-1
CDR3 length: 13
V gene: TRBV6-2/TRBV6-3
clone size: NA
D gene: NA
CDR3 protein: CASSYSRGLEQFF
CDR3 DNA: TGTGCCAGCAGTTACTCTAGGGGTTTGGAGCAGTTCTTC

J gene: TRBJ2-7
CDR3 length: 15
V gene: TRBV7-9
clone size: NA
D gene: TRBD1
CDR3 protein: CASSLSGTGSYEQYF
CDR3 DNA: TGTGCCAGCAGCTTATCCGGGACAGGGAGCTACGAGCAGTACTTC

J gene: TRBJ2-1
CDR3 length: 15
V gene: TRBV7-9
clone size: few
D gene: TRBD2
CDR3 protein: CASSSPTSESFEQFF
CDR3 DNA: TGTGCCAGCAGCTCCCCCACTAGCGAGTCATTTGAGCAGTTCTTC

J gene: TRBJ2-7
CDR3 length: 12
V gene: TRBV6-5
clone size: NA
D gene: TRBD1
CDR3 protein: CASSRDRGHKYF
CDR3 DNA: TGTGCCAGCAGTAGAGACAGGGGGCACAAGTACTTC

J gene: TRBJ2-7
CDR3 length: 16
V gene: TRBV10-3
clone size: NA
D gene: NA
CDR3 protein: CAISEAQGKNYYEQYF
CDR3 DNA: TGTGCCATCAGTGAGGCACAGGGCAAGAACTATTACGAGCAGTACTTC

J gene: TRBJ1-1
CDR3 length: 17
V gene: TRBV11-2
clone size: many
D gene: NA
CDR3 protein: CASSVTQGPGMNTEAFF
CDR3 DNA: TGTGCCAGCAGCGTCACACAGGGACCTGGGATGAACACTGAAGCTTTCTTT